The rows below give T cell receptor beta chains drawn from one sample of a study of T cells in Graves' hyperthyroidism and ophthalmopathy. Each CDR3 protein is one row after TCRdb ran MiXCR on the multiplex PCR reads. The data hold hundreds of thousands of distinct CDR3 sequences, with around 38% observed a single time. The sequenced sample was blood. The receptor source for this set is a young man with Graves' hyperthyroidism. The CDR3 runs from the conserved cysteine through the conserved F or W. Fields, in order: V gene, D gene, clone size, J gene, CDR3 DNA, CDR3 protein. The D gene is left open where the match is weak. Size is stated for part of the rows, as once, few or many counts, or as a class when the clone is expanded.

TRBV5-5	-	-	TRBJ2-7	TGTGCCAGCCATACGGACTTCTACGAGCAGTACTTC	CASHTDFYEQYF
TRBV20-1	TRBD1	many	TRBJ2-7	TGCAGTGCTGAACGACGGGACAGCGAGCAGTACTTC	CSAERRDSEQYF
TRBV7-9	TRBD1	many	TRBJ2-7	TGTGCCAGCAGCCCGGACAGGGCGTTCGAGCAGTACTTC	CASSPDRAFEQYF
TRBV2	-	-	TRBJ1-2	TGTGCCAGCAGGGGCGCAGGGTCCTATGGCTACACCTTC	CASRGAGSYGYTF
TRBV5-4	-	-	TRBJ2-6	TGTGCCAGCAAGCTCAGCGGACATCCCTCTGGGGCCAACGTCCTGACTTTC	CASKLSGHPSGANVLTF
TRBV15	-	many	TRBJ2-7	TGTGCCACCAGCAGTAGTCTTGCCTACGAGCAGTACTTC	CATSSSLAYEQYF
TRBV10-3	TRBD1	-	TRBJ1-2	TGTGCCATCGGGACAGGGATCTATGGCTACACCTTC	CAIGTGIYGYTF
TRBV7-6	-	-	TRBJ2-7	TGTGCCAGCAGCCCGGTGGGGTCCTGGGAGCAGTACTTC	CASSPVGSWEQYF
TRBV27	-	-	TRBJ1-6	TGTGCCAGCACCCTAACGGGGGGAAATTCACCCCTCCACTTT	CASTLTGGNSPLHF
TRBV12-3/TRBV12-4	-	few	TRBJ1-1	TGTGCCAGCAGCCCAGGGGTACCGAACACTGAAGCTTTCTTT	CASSPGVPNTEAFF
TRBV10-3	TRBD1	-	TRBJ1-5	TGTGTCATCAGTGACAGGGGGAATAGCAATCAGCCCCAGCATTTT	CVISDRGNSNQPQHF
TRBV19	-	many	TRBJ2-5	TGTGCCAGCAGCATTCAAGAGACCCAGTACTTC	CASSIQETQYF
TRBV7-2	TRBD1	-	TRBJ2-6	TGTGCCAGCAGTCAGGACAGGGGCTCGTCTGGGGCCAACGTCCTGACTTTC	CASSQDRGSSGANVLTF
TRBV7-2	TRBD1	-	TRBJ1-4	TGTGCCAGCAGCTTGAGGGGGACAGGAGTTGCAACTAATGAAAAACTGTTTTTT	CASSLRGTGVATNEKLFF
TRBV4-2	-	-	TRBJ2-5	TGTGCCAGCAGCCAAGAGGCTAGCGAGTTACGGACCCAGTACTTC	CASSQEASELRTQYF
TRBV5-1	-	-	TRBJ1-6	TGCGCCAGCAGCTTGGACCCCCCGGGGGCAGTATCACCCCTCCACTTT	CASSLDPPGAVSPLHF
TRBV6-5	TRBD1	-	TRBJ1-2	TGTGCCAGCAGTTCCCCACATCAGGGGGTTGGTGGCTACACCTTC	CASSSPHQGVGGYTF
TRBV10-3	TRBD1	-	TRBJ1-4	TGTGCCACTGACCCGGGACAGGGCGGTGAAAAACTGTTTTTT	CATDPGQGGEKLFF
TRBV7-8	-	many	TRBJ2-5	TGTGCCAGCAGCTTAGATTGGGGGATCGGGGAGACCCAGTACTTC	CASSLDWGIGETQYF